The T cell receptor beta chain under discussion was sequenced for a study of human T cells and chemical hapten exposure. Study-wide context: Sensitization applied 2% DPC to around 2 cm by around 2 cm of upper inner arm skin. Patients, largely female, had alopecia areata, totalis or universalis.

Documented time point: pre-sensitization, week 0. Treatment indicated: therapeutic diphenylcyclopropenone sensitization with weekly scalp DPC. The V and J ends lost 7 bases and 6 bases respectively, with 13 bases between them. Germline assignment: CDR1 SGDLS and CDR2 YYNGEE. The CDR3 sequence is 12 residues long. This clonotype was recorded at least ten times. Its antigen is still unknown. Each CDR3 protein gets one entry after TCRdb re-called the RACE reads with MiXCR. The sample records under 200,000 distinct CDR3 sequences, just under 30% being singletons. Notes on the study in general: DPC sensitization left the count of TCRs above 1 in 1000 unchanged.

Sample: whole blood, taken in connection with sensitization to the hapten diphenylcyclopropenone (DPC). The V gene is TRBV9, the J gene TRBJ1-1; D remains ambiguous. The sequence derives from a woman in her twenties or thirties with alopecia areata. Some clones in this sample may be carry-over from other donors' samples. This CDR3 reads CASGVDLSEAFF. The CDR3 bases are TGTGCCAGCGGTGTGGACCTTTCTGAAGCTTTCTTT.